Below, 11 T cell receptor beta chains from the same sample are listed, as sequenced in a study of blood T cell repertoires in COVID-19. Measured with immunoSEQ multiplex PCR; TCRdb has only the in-frame clones, and not every one. Altogether 150,000 to 200,000 clones are present, 79% being singletons, with the ten largest covering roughly a sixth. Source material: peripheral blood. The receptors stem from a man in his fifties or sixties with active or convalescent COVID-19.

The CDR3 DNA sequence: TGTGCCAGCAGCCAAGACCCGGGACTAGCGGGCCCCAATGAGCAGTTCTTC. As protein: CASSQDPGLAGPNEQFF. The chain joins TRBV3-1 (or the pseudogene TRBV3-2) to TRBJ2-1; 12 bases are shared with TRBD2. This CDR3 has 17 residues. V was pared by 0 bases and J by 6 bases, with 6 bases of the junction left unmatched. Germline CDR1 LGHDT, CDR2 YNNKEL (reference sequence).

The chain has TRBV11-3 and TRBJ1-1; 7 bases match TRBD1. Per the germline V gene, CDR1 is SGHNT and CDR2 is YENEEA. V lost 1 base and J lost 4; bases outside the gene matches: 3. The CDR3 is 14 residues long. The CDR3 spells CASSLGQGGTEAFF. The CDR3 region has the DNA TGTGCCAGCAGCTTAGGCCAGGGGGGCACTGAAGCTTTCTTT.

CDR3 in amino acids: CASSEAGTNEKLFF. The CDR3 DNA is TGTGCCAGCAGTGAGGCAGGGACTAATGAAAAACTGTTTTTT. J is TRBJ1-4 and V is TRBV6-1, with a weak D call TRBD1 (5 bases). This CDR3 has 14 amino acids. Trimming pared 3 bases from V and 2 bases from J, leaving 7 bases between. Germline values: CDR1 MNHNS, CDR2 SASEGT.

This chain uses TRBV7-2 with TRBJ1-5; weak D call: TRBD1 (6 bases). CDR3 length: 14 residues. The V end lost 6 bases, the J end lost 5 bases, and 14 bases lay between the germline ends. The germline gives CDR1 SGHTA, CDR2 FQGNSA. The CDR3 DNA sequence: TGTGCCAGCAGTTCAAACAGGGACCATCAGCCCCAGCATTTT. Encoded protein: CASSSNRDHQPQHF.

The gene calls are TRBV3-1 (or the pseudogene TRBV3-2) and TRBJ2-5, with D tentatively TRBD1 (6 bases). Trimming cost V 6 bases and J 2 bases, with 13 bases left between them. The germline V gene has CDR1 LGHDT and CDR2 YNNKEL (reference sequence). The CDR3 has 14 residues. CDR3 sequence: CASRYGTTQETQYF. The CDR3 DNA sequence: TGTGCCAGCAGATATGGGACAACACAAGAGACCCAGTACTTC.

This clone has only a few counts. V usage is TRBV28 and J usage is TRBJ1-2; 9 nucleotides align to TRBD1. The junction had 8 bases not matched to a gene; V was cut back by 5 bases and J by 4 bases. CDR1 MDHEN and CDR2 SYDVKM come from the germline V gene. This CDR3 is built from 15 residues. CDR3 nucleotides: TGTGCCAGCAGTCGGAACAGGGGGCCGAGCTATGGCTACACCTTC. As protein: CASSRNRGPSYGYTF.

The rearrangement links TRBV10-3 to TRBJ2-3; a possible D gene is TRBD2 (5 bases). This CDR3 has 16 amino acids. Trimming left V 0 bases short and J 0 bases short, with 10 bases between. The V gene's germline CDR1 is ENHRY and CDR2 SYGVKD. CDR3 loop: CAISESREPSTDTQYF. The CDR3 DNA follows: TGTGCCATCAGTGAGTCTCGGGAACCTAGCACAGATACGCAGTATTTT.

J is TRBJ1-1 and V is TRBV2; TRBD1 matches at 8 bases. Trimming at V came to 6 bases and at J to 1 base, leaving 4 bases not matched to a gene. Germline CDR1 and CDR2: SNHLY and FYNNEI. The CDR3 has 14 amino acids. The CDR3 is CASSRDRWNTEAFF. CDR3 in DNA: TGTGCCAGCAGCCGGGACAGGTGGAACACTGAAGCTTTCTTT.

This clone was detected a few times. The CDR3 nucleotides are TGTGCCAGCCGGGAGGGGAGCTCCTACGAGCAGTACTTC. Translating gives CASREGSSYEQYF. The chain uses TRBV28 and TRBJ2-7; 8 nucleotides agree with TRBD2. CDR1 MDHEN and CDR2 SYDVKM come from the germline V gene. The CDR3 has 13 amino acids. J was trimmed by 0 bases and V by 8 bases; bases with no gene match: 3.

The chain carries TRBV28 and TRBJ2-3; 7 bases are a match to TRBD2. Germline V gene data show CDR1 as MDHEN and CDR2 as SYDVKM. V lost 5 bases and J lost 0; bases outside the gene matches: 11. The CDR3 totals 17 residues. CDR3 DNA: TGTGCCAGCAGTCCTGGTGATAGCGGGTCTAGCACAGATACGCAGTATTTT. Translating it yields CASSPGDSGSSTDTQYF.

V and J are TRBV15 and TRBJ1-5; the match to TRBD1 covers 9 bases. There are 15 residues in the CDR3. The V gene's germline CDR1 is LNHNV and CDR2 YYDKDF (reference sequence). Trimming cost V 3 bases and J 4 bases; bases outside gene matches: 4. The CDR3 DNA is TGTGCCACCAGCAGTATGGGACAGGGAAATCAGCCCCAGCATTTT. It is translated as CATSSMGQGNQPQHF.